This T cell receptor (beta chain) was obtained from a study of blood T cell repertoires in COVID-19. Study-wide context: Specimens from acute and convalescent COVID-19 originated in the United States, Italy and Spain. PBMCs, B-cell-depleted T cells, or T cells provided the cDNA or gDNA that made up the material.

Germline-derived CDR1 and CDR2 are LNHDA and SQIVND (reference sequence). CDR3 length equals 12 residues. The ends were cut back, 3 bases at V and 7 bases at J, with 9 bases in the middle. TCRdb's table, derived via immunoSEQ multiplex PCR, lists solely in-frame clones and lacks some. The data hold more than 45,000 clones, with approximately 89% observed a single time. This chain links TRBV19 with TRBJ1-2, with D possibly matching TRBD1 (5 bases). The clonotype was recovered from a man in his sixties with active or convalescent COVID-19. Sequencing input: peripheral blood. CDR3 residues: CASSMRGTGYTF. The CDR3 DNA is TGTGCCAGTAGTATGCGGGGGACTGGCTACACCTTC.